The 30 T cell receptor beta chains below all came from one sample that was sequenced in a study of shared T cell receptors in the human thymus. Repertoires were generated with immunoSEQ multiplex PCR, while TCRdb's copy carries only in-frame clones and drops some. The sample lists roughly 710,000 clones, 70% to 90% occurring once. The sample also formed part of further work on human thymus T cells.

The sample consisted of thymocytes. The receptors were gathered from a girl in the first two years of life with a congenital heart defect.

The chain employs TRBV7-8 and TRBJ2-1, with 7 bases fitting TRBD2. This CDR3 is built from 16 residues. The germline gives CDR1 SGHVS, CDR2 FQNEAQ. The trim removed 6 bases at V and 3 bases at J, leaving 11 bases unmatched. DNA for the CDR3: TGTGCCAGCAGACCCCCTCGTGGGGACTACTACAATGAGCAGTTCTTC. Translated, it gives CASRPPRGDYYNEQFF.

The CDR3 DNA follows: TGTGCCAGCAGCCAAGCGGATTACCATACCAAAAACATTCAGTACTTC. Translation gives CASSQADYHTKNIQYF. This chain joins TRBV7-2 and TRBJ2-4, with a possible D match to TRBD2 (5 bases). Germline values: CDR1 SGHTA, CDR2 FQGNSA. There are 16 residues in the CDR3. The V end was cut by 5 bases, the J end by 2 bases, with 16 bases between.

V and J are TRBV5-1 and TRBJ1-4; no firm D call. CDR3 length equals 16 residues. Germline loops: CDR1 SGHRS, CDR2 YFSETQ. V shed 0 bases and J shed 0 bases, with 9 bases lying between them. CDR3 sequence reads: CASSLAVGPTNEKLFF. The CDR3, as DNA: TGCGCCAGCAGCTTGGCAGTTGGGCCAACTAATGAAAAACTGTTTTTT.

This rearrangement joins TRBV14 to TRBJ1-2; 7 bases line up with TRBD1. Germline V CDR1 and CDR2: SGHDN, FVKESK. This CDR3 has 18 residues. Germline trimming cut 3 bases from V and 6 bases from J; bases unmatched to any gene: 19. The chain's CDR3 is CASSHWTGHVVVRDGYTF. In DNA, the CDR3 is TGTGCCAGCAGCCATTGGACAGGTCACGTTGTCGTTCGTGATGGCTACACCTTC.

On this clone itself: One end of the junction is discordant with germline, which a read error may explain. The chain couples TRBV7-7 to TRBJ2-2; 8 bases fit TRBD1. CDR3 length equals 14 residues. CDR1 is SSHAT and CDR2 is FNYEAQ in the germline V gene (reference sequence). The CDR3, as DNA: TGTGCTAGCAGCCGGGACAGGACAGCCGGGGAGCTGTTTTTT. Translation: CASSRDRTAGELFF.

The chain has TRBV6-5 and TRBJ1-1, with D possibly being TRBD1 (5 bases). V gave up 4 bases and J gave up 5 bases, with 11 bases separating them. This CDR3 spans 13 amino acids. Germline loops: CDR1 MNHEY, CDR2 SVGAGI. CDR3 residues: CASSWGGYTEAFF. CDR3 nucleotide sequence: TGTGCCAGCAGTTGGGGGGGGTATACTGAAGCTTTCTTT.

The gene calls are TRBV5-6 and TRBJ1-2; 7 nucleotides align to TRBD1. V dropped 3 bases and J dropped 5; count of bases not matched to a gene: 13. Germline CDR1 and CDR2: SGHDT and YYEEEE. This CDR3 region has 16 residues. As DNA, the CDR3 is TGTGCCAGCAGCTCGGTGGACAGGCGGGCTAGGTATGGCTACACCTTC. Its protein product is CASSSVDRRARYGYTF. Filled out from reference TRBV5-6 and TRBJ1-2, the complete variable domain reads DAGVTQSPTHLIKTRGQQVTLRCSPKSGHDTVSWYQQALGQGPQFIFQYYEEEERQRGNFPDRFSGHQFPNYSSELNVNALLLGDSALYLCASSSVDRRARYGYTFGSGTRLTVV.

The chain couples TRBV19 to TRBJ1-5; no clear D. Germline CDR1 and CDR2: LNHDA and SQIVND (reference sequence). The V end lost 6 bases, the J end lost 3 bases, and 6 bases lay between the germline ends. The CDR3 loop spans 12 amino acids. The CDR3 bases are TGTGCCAGTAGGGAGCCCAATCAGCCCCAGCATTTT. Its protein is CASREPNQPQHF.

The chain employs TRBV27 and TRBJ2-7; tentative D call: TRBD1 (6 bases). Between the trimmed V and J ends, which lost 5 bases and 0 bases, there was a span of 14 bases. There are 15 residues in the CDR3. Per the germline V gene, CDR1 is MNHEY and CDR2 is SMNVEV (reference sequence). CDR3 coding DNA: TGTGCCAGCAGTCCCCACAGGGACAACTCCTACGAGCAGTACTTC. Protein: CASSPHRDNSYEQYF.

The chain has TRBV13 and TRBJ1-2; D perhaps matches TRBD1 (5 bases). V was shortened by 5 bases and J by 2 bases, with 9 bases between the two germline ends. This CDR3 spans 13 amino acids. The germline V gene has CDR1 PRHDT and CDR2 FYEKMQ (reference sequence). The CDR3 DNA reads TGTGCCAGCAGCCCCCGGACAAACTATGGCTACACCTTC. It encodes CASSPRTNYGYTF.

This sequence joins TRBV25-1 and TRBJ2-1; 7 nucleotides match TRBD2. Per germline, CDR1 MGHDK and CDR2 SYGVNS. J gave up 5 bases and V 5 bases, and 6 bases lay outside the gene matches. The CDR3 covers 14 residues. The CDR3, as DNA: TGTGCCAGCAGTCCCGCGGGGGAGAACAATGAGCAGTTCTTC. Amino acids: CASSPAGENNEQFF.

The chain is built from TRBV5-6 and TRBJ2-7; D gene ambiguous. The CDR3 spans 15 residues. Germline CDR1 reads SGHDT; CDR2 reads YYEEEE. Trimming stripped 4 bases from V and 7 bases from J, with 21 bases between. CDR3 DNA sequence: TGTGCCAGCAGCCCGATCCTCCGAAGCCTACGAGAGCAGTACTTC. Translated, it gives CASSPILRSLREQYF.

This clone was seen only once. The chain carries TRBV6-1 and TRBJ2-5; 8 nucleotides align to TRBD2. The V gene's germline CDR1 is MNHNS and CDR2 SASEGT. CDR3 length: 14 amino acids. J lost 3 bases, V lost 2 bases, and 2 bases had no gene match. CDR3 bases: TGTGCCAGCAGTGAACTGGGACTAGAAGAGACCCAGTACTTC. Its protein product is CASSELGLEETQYF.

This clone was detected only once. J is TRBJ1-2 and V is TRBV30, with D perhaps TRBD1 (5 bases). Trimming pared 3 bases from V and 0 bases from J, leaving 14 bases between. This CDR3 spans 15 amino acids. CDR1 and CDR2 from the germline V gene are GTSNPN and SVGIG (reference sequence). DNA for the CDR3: TGTGCCTGGAGAAGGGGCCGGAGACCTAACTATGGCTACACCTTC. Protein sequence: CAWRRGRRPNYGYTF.

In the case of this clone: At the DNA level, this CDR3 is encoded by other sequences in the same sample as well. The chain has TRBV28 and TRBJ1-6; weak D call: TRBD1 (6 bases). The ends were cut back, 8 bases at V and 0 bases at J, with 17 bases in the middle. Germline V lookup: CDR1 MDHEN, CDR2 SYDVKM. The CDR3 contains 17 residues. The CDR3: CASWGGGQGSYNSPLHF. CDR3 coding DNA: TGTGCCAGCTGGGGGGGCGGCCAAGGCTCCTATAATTCACCCCTCCACTTT.

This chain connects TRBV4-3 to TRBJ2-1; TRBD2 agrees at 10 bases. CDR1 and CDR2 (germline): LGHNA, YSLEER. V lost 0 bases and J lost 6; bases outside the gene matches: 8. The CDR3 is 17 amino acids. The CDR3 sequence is CASSQDWTSGSLNEQFF. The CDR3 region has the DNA TGCGCCAGCAGCCAAGATTGGACTAGCGGAAGCCTCAATGAGCAGTTCTTC.

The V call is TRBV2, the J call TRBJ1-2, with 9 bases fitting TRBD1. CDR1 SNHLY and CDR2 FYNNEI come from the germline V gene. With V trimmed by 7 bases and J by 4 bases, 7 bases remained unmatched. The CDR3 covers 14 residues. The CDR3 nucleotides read TGTGCCAGCACTGGGACAGGGACTATCTATGGCTACACCTTC. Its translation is CASTGTGTIYGYTF.

CDR3 sequence: CASSLDRGAIRGYTF. CDR3 DNA sequence: TGTGCCAGCAGCTTAGATCGGGGGGCAATTCGGGGCTACACCTTC. The chain has TRBV7-2 and TRBJ1-2, with D perhaps matching TRBD1 (6 bases). The CDR3 consists of 15 residues. The ends were cut back, 1 base at V and 8 bases at J, with 17 bases in the middle. CDR1 is SGHTA, CDR2 FQGNSA, per germline. Variable domain in full (rest from reference TRBV7-2 and TRBJ1-2): GAGVSQSPSNKVTEKGKDVELRCDPISGHTALYWYRQSLGQGLEFLIYFQGNSAPDKSGLPSDRFSAERTGGSVSTLTIQRTQQEDSAVYLCASSLDRGAIRGYTFGSGTRLTVV.

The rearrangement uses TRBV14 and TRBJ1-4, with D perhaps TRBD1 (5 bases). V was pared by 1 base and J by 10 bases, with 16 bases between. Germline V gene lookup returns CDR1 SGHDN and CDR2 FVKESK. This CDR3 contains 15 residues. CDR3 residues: CASSQVGVGGGKLFF. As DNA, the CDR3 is TGTGCCAGCAGCCAAGTAGGGGTCGGCGGGGGAAAACTGTTTTTT.

The CDR3 DNA follows: TGTGCCAGCAGGCAGGGCGGCTACAATGAGCAGTTCTTC. Encoded protein: CASRQGGYNEQFF. V gene TRBV6-5 combines with J gene TRBJ2-1; possibly TRBD1 for D (5 bases). This CDR3 region has 13 residues. Between the trimmed V and J ends, which lost 6 bases and 3 bases, there was a span of 9 bases. Germline CDR1 reads MNHEY; CDR2 reads SVGAGI.

This CDR3 is CAWSDRDRGTTNYGYTF. CDR3 sequence (DNA): TGTGCCTGGAGTGATCGGGACAGGGGGACAACTAACTATGGCTACACCTTC. The V gene is TRBV30, the J gene TRBJ1-2, with 11 positions matching TRBD1. The germline gives CDR1 GTSNPN, CDR2 SVGIG (reference sequence). The CDR3 extends over 17 amino acids. J was trimmed by 0 bases and V by 1 base; bases with no gene match: 7.

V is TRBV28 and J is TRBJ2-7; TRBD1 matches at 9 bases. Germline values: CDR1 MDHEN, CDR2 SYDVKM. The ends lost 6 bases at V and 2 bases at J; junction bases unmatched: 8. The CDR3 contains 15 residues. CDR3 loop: CASRDRGWEPYEQYF. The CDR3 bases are TGTGCCAGCAGGGACAGGGGATGGGAGCCCTACGAGCAGTACTTC.

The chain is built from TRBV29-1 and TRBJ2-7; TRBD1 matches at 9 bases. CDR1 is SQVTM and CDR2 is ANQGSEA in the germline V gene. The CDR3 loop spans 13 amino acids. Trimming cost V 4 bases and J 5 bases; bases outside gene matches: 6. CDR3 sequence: CSVGLGQGDEQYF. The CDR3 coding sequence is TGCAGCGTTGGGTTGGGACAGGGAGACGAGCAGTACTTC.

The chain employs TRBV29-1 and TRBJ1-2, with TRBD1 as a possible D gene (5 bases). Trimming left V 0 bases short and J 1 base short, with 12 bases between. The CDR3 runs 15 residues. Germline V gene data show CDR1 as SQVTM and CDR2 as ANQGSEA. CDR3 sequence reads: CSVEDRRGSNYGYTF. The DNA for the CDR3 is TGCAGCGTTGAAGATAGGCGGGGCAGTAACTATGGCTACACCTTC.

The CDR3 here is CASSQELSGSFRTTNEKLFF. CDR3 DNA sequence: TGCGCCAGCAGCCAAGAGTTGTCCGGGTCTTTTAGAACAACTAATGAAAAACTGTTTTTT. The chain links TRBV4-3 to TRBJ1-4; D is uncertain. V lost 0 bases and J 0 bases, leaving 20 bases between the germline ends. This CDR3 has 20 residues. Germline CDR1 reads LGHNA; CDR2 reads YSLEER.

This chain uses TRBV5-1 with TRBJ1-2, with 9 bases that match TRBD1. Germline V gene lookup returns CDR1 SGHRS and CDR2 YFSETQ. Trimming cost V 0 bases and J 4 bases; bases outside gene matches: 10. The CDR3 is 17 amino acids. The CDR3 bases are TGCGCCAGCAGCTTGGTCCAACAGGGGGCGCGCGGCTATGGCTACACCTTC. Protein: CASSLVQQGARGYGYTF.

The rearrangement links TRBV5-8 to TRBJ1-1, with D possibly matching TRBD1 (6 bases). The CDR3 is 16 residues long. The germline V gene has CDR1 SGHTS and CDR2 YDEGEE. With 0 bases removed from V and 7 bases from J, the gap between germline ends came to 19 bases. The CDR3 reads CASSLALGQRGFEAFF. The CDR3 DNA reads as TGTGCCAGCAGCTTGGCACTCGGACAGAGGGGGTTTGAAGCTTTCTTT.

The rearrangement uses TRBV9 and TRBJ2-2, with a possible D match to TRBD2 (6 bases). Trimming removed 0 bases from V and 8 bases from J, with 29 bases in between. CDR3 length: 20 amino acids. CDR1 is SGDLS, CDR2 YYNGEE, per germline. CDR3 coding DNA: TGTGCCAGCAGCGTAGTGGGTCAAGACGGGGGAGACCTATCTTGGGGGGAGCTGTTTTTT. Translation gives CASSVVGQDGGDLSWGELFF.

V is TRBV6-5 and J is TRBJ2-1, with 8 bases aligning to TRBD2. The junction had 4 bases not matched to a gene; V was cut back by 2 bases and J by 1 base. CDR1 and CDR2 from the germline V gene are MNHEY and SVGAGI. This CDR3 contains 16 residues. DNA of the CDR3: TGTGCCAGCAGTTACAGCGGGGGCCAATCCTACAATGAGCAGTTCTTC. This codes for CASSYSGGQSYNEQFF.

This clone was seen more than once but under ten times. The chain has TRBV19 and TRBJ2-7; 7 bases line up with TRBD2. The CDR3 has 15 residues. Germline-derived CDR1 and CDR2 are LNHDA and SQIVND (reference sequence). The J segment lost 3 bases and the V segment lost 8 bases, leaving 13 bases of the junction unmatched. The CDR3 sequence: CASRGDSPEDYEQYF. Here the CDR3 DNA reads TGTGCCAGTCGGGGGGACTCGCCGGAGGACTACGAGCAGTACTTC.